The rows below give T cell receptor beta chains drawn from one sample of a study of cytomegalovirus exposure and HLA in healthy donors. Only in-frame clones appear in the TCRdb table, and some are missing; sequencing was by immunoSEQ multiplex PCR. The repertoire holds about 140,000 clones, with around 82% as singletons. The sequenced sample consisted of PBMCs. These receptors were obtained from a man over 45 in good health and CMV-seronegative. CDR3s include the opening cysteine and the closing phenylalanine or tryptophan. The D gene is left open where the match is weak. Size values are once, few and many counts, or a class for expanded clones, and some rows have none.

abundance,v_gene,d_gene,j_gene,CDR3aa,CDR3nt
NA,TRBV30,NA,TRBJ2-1,CAWRGLMSNEQFF,TGTGCCTGGAGGGGACTGATGAGTAATGAGCAGTTCTTC
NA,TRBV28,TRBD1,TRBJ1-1,CASSWVQGEGGNTEAFF,TGTGCCAGCAGTTGGGTGCAGGGGGAAGGAGGGAACACTGAAGCTTTCTTT
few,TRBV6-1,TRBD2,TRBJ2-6,CASRAGSSGANVLTF,TGTGCCAGCAGAGCGGGAAGCTCTGGGGCCAACGTCCTGACTTTC
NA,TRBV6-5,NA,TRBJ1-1,CASSLTENTEAFF,TGTGCCAGCAGTTTAACAGAGAACACTGAAGCTTTCTTT
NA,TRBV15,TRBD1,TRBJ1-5,CATRGGTGGGNQPQHF,TGTGCCACCAGGGGTGGGACAGGGGGCGGCAATCAGCCCCAGCATTTT
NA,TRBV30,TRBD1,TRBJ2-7,CAWSRDRGSYEQYF,TGTGCCTGGAGTAGGGACAGGGGATCCTACGAGCAGTACTTC
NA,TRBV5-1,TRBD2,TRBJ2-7,CASSFLGTTSEQYF,TGCGCCAGCAGCTTCCTCGGGACTACTAGCGAGCAGTACTTC
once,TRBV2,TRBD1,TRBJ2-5,CASSLGQGVETQYF,TGTGCCAGCAGCCTTGGACAGGGAGTGGAGACCCAGTACTTC
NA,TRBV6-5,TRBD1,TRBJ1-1,CASSSGQGNTEAFF,TGTGCCAGCAGCTCCGGACAGGGGAACACTGAAGCTTTCTTT
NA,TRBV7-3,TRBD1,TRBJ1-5,CASSRDRDQPQHF,TGTGCCAGCAGCCGGGACAGGGACCAGCCCCAGCATTTT
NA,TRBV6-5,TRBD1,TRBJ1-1,CASSYDRVNTEAFF,TGTGCCAGCAGTTACGACAGGGTGAACACTGAAGCTTTCTTT
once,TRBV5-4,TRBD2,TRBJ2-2,CASSPFSGGNTGELFF,TGTGCCAGCAGCCCTTTCTCGGGGGGGAACACCGGGGAGCTGTTTTTT
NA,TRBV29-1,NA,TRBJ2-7,CSVEWSRGEQYF,TGCAGCGTTGAATGGAGCCGGGGGGAGCAGTACTTC
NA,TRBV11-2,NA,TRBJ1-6,CASSLEPGESPLHF,TGTGCCAGCAGCCTAGAACCGGGGGAATCACCCCTCCACTTT
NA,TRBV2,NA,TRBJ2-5,CASSVESLVDQYF,TGTGCCAGCAGTGTAGAATCCCTAGTGGACCAGTACTTC
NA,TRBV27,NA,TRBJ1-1,CASSLRRGNTEAFF,TGTGCCAGCAGCCTGAGACGGGGGAACACTGAAGCTTTCTTT
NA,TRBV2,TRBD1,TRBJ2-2,CASRSTGLNTGELFF,TGTGCCAGCAGATCGACAGGGTTAAACACCGGGGAGCTGTTTTTT
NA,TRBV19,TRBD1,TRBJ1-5,CASSSSQGSQPQHF,TGTGCCAGTAGTAGTTCACAGGGGAGTCAGCCCCAGCATTTT